Here is one T cell receptor beta chain with its context. This clone occurred once. No cognate antigen has been identified for it. No qualities accompany the bases; no much larger clone lies one base away. On a MiSeq, deep resolution sequencing aimed for a depth between 1 in 1 million and 1 in 200,000 T cells, with each clonotype covered about 9.9x on average. The immunoSEQ hsTCRB Kit was used to generate TCR beta libraries. The authors processed their data as follows. Data were analyzed with ImmunoSEQ Data Assistant and ImmunoSEQ Analyzer, with V, D and J genes assigned per IMGT definitions. Clonality, which ranges from 0 to 1, was calculated as one minus the normalized Shannon entropy of productive rearrangement frequencies. Public clonotype analysis was restricted to overrepresented clonotypes comprising at least 0.05% of each patient's repertoire. Around 13 age-matched healthy donor repertoires from immuneACCESS were used as controls for clonality. TCRdb limited this immuneACCESS table to in-frame rearrangements with V and J called. A share of clones is missing; checked studies link under half to unresolved V genes, and the rest is unexplained. V and J calls and clone size come straight from that table; D and trimming were deduced from the DNA. The sample data list a few hundred thousand clones, and roughly two thirds of these were observed just once. Just under 6.5% of the sample is in the top ten clones.

These data come from a study of cytotoxic CD8 clonotypes in ibrutinib-treated CLL (dated by TCRdb to 2020 to 2023). Study-wide context: The cohort included about 15 treatment-naive and ten to twelve relapsed/refractory patients; around 18 were IGHV unmutated. Samples at response were collected after a median of 12 months of treatment, with a range of roughly 6 to 40 months. Every remission and progressive disease sample was obtained while ibrutinib was still being received by the patients. Cryopreserved peripheral blood mononuclear cells were obtained prior to treatment, at the time of response, and at either disease progression or sustained remission. Partial responses were observed in about 25 patients and complete responses in 2; after a median follow-up of roughly 62 months, remission was maintained in 14 patients and progression was observed in some 12. Samples averaged about 260,000 productive templates and more than 85,000 productive rearrangements. Of the 70 to 90 people in the trial, 26 had longitudinal samples available.

For TCR beta library preparation, approximately 2.2 micrograms of genomic DNA were isolated from cryopreserved PBMCs. Longitudinal blood samples from CLL patients receiving ibrutinib monotherapy were subjected to high-throughput TCR beta sequencing. The patients took part in an open-label, single-center phase 2 trial of ibrutinib monotherapy. Its CDR3 holds 13 amino acids, cysteine through phenylalanine. Of all the DNA, just the CDR3 is kept, 39 bases in frame from base 1. CDR1 and CDR2, looked up from the germline V gene, are SGHRS and YFSETQ. The V end loses 6 bases and the J end loses 4 bases, and a stretch of 12 bases separates them. Here is what the overall study found, with its caveats: Public clonotypes were rare and either shrank or stayed stable during treatment, and the rise in clonality at ibrutinib response reflected expansion of private clonotypes. At ibrutinib response clonality went up, during sustained remission it held steady, and at progression it dropped back toward baseline. Lymph node repertoires were not examined, and the timing of sampling was not matched between patients in sustained remission and those whose disease progressed. Baseline clonality exceeded that of age-matched healthy donors and correlated strongly with circulating CD8+ T-cell counts.

The receptor's source is a human donor with chronic lymphocytic leukemia. The chain is made from TRBV5-1 and TRBJ2-3; TRBD1 might be the D gene, on 6 matching bases. The input for sequencing was PBMCs, taken after 36 months of ibrutinib treatment. CDR3 loop: CASTRGGPDTQYF. The nucleotides are TGCGCCAGCACCAGGGGTGGTCCAGATACGCAGTATTTT.